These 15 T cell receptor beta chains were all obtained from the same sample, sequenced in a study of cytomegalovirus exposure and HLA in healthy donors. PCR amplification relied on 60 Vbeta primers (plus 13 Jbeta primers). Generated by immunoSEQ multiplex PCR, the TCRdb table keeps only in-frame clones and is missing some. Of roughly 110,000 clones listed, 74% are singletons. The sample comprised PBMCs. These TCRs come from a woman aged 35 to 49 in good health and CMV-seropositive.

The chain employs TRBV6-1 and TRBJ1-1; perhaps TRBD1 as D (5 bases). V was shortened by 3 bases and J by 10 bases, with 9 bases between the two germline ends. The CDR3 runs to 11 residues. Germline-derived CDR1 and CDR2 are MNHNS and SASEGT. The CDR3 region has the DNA TGTGCCAGCAGTGACAGGGTGAGAGCTTTCTTT. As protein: CASSDRVRAFF.

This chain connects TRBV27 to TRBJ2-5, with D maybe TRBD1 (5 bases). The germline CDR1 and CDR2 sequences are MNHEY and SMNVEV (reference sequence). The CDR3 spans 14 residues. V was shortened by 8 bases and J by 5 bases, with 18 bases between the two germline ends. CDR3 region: CASGPGYRWETQYF. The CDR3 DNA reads TGTGCCAGCGGTCCAGGGTACCGGTGGGAGACCCAGTACTTC.

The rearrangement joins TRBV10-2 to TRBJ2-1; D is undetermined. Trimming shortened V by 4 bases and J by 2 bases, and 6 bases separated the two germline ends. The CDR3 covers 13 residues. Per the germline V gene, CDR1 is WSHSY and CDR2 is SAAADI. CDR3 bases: TGCGCCAGCAGTGTTCTTCCCTACAATGAGCAGTTCTTC. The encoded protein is CASSVLPYNEQFF.

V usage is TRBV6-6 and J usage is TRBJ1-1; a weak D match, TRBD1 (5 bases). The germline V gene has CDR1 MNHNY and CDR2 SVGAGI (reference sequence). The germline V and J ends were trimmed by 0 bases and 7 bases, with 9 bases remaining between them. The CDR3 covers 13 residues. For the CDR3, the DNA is TGTGCCAGCAGTTACTCCCAGGGTCGTGAAGCTTTCTTT. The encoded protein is CASSYSQGREAFF.

CDR3 DNA sequence: TGTGCCATCGGACAGGGCGTCACTGAAGCTTTCTTT. This gives the protein CAIGQGVTEAFF. The rearrangement links TRBV10-3 to TRBJ1-1, with 8 bases lining up with TRBD1. Germline-derived CDR1 and CDR2 are ENHRY and SYGVKD. There are 12 residues in the CDR3. The V segment lost 8 bases and the J segment 4 bases; nucleotides outside the gene matches: 3.

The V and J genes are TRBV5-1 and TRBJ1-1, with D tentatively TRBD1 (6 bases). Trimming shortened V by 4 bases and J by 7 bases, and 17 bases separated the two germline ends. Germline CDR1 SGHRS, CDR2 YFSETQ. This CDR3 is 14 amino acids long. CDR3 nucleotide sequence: TGCGCCAGCAGCATCGAAACAGGGTTTTATGAAGCTTTCTTT. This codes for CASSIETGFYEAFF.

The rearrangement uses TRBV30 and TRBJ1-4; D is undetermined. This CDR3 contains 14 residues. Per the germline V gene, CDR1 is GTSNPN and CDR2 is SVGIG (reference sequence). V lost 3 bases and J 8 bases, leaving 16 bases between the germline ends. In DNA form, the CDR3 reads TGTGCCTGGAGCCCACCGGGTCTACGGGAAAAACTGTTTTTT. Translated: CAWSPPGLREKLFF.

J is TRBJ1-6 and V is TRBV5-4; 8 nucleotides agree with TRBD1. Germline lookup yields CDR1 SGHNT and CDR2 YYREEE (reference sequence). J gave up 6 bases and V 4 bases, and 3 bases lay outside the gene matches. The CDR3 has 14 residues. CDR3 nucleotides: TGTGCCAGCAGCGGACAGGGCGCTAATTCACCCCTCCACTTT. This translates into CASSGQGANSPLHF.

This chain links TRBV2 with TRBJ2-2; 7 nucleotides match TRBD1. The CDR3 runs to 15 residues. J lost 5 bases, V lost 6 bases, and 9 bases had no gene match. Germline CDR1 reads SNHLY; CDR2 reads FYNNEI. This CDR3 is CASSTRTGQTGELFF. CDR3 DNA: TGTGCCAGCAGCACTAGGACAGGTCAGACCGGGGAGCTGTTTTTT.

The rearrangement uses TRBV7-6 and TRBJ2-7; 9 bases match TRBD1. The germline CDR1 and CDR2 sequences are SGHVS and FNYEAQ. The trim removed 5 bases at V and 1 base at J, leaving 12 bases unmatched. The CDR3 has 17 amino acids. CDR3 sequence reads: CASSPGQGQKRSYEQYF. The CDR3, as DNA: TGTGCCAGCAGCCCTGGACAGGGGCAAAAAAGATCCTACGAGCAGTACTTC.

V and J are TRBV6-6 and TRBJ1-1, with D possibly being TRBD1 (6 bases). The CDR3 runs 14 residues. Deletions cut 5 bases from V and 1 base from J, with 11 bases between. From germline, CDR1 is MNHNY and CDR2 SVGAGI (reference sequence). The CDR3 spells CASSTQGWNTEAFF. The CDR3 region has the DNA TGTGCCAGCAGTACACAGGGCTGGAACACTGAAGCTTTCTTT.

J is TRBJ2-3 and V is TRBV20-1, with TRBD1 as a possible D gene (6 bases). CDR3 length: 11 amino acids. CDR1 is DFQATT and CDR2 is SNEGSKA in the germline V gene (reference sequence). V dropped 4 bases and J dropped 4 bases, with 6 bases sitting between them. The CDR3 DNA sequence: TGCAGTGCTAACAGGGCAGATACGCAGTATTTT. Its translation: CSANRADTQYF.

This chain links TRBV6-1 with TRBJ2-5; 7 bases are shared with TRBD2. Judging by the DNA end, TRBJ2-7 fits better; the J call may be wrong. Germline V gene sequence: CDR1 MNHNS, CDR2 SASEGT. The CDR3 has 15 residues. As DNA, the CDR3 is TGTGCCAGCAGTATTTCTCCGGGGGGAAATTACGAGCAGTACTTC. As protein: CASSISPGGNYEQYF.

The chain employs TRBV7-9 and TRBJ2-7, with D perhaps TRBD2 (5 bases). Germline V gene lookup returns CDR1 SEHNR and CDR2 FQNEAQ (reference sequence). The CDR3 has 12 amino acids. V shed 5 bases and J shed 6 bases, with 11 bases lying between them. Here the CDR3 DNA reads TGTGCCAGCAGCCTGGAGGCCGGCGAGCAGTACTTC. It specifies CASSLEAGEQYF. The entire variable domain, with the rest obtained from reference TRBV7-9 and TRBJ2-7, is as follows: DTGVSQNPRHKITKRGQNVTFRCDPISEHNRLYWYRQTLGQGPEFLTYFQNEAQLEKSRLLSDRFSAERPKGSFSTLEIQRTEQGDSAMYLCASSLEAGEQYFGPGTRLTVT.

The CDR3 DNA follows: TGTGCCAGCAGTGTATCGCGGACAGGGGTTCAGCCCCAGCATTTT. This codes for CASSVSRTGVQPQHF. The chain recombines TRBV2 with TRBJ1-5, with TRBD1 matching over 9 bases. V gave up 4 bases and J gave up 6 bases; unmatched junction bases: 7. Germline-derived CDR1 and CDR2 are SNHLY and FYNNEI. The CDR3 has 15 residues.